This entry describes one TCR beta chain. Antigen specificity is unknown. The sample is drawn from a study of T-cell memory formation after mild COVID-19. About the research overall: TCR clusters showed largely donor specificity.

TCRdb called the 5' RACE reads again in MiXCR, with one record for every CDR3 protein. The sample holds approximately 500,000 distinct CDR3 sequences; 25% are singletons and the top ten take around 13%. Notes on the study in general: The main location of contracting CD4+ clones was CM and EM, and that of contracting CD8+ clones was EMRA.

Unmatched junction bases numbered 12, after V lost 6 bases and J lost 2 bases. Looked up from germline, CDR1 is MNHEY and CDR2 is SVGAGI. This CDR3 comprises 17 residues. This clonotype was obtained from an adult woman who had mild COVID-19 (a few samples of this study predate the infection). Cell type and time point are not known. Sequencing used PBMCs or a T cell subset sorted from them (not recorded which). This sequence joins TRBV6-5 and TRBJ2-2; 7 nucleotides agree with TRBD2. The CDR3 bases are TGTGCCAGCAGAAACGTTCTAACGGGAGGAAACACCGGGGAGCTGTTTTTT. Translating it yields CASRNVLTGGNTGELFF.